This T cell receptor (beta chain) is from a study of blood T cell repertoires in COVID-19. The CDR3 is 13 amino acids. The V and J ends lost 5 bases and 8 bases respectively, with 15 bases between them. Original methodology: Reference gene primer amplification gave nucleated cell count estimates. Assay: immunoSEQ multiplex PCR; the TCRdb copy retains only in-frame clones and omits some. V and J calls and clone size come straight from that table; D and trimming were deduced from the DNA. The sample lists about 140,000 clones, roughly 90% occurring once. This clone was observed a single time. The rearrangement joins TRBV12-3 or TRBV12-4 to TRBJ1-1, with a weak D call TRBD1 (5 bases). This clonotype was obtained from a man between 45 and 60 years old with active or convalescent COVID-19. Input material: peripheral blood. Here the CDR3 DNA reads TGTGCCAGCAGTCCTTCCTTGCGGGGGGAAGCTTTCTTT. Translation: CASSPSLRGEAFF.